The source of this T cell receptor beta chain is a study of PD-L1 blockade in urothelial cancer. The wider study: As for prior chemotherapy regimens, patients had received 0 to 3.

This sample's time point: pretreatment peripheral blood. Germline V CDR1 and CDR2: SGHDT, YYEEEE. V lost 5 bases and J 3 bases, leaving 21 bases between the germline ends. The length of the CDR3 is 16 residues. The method was immunoSEQ multiplex PCR; TCRdb's version includes in-frame clones alone and lacks a portion of them. Of around 34,000 clones listed, approximately 86% were seen once; the top ten hold about 16%. The chain recombines TRBV5-6 with TRBJ2-7; D is uncertain. The TCR originated in a man aged 80 or over with urothelial cancer. The input for sequencing was PBMCs, taken around atezolizumab (anti-PD-L1) treatment. CDR3 sequence reads: CASSSLRSAPVYEQYF. CDR3 sequence (DNA): TGTGCCAGCAGTTCCCTTCGGAGCGCACCGGTCTACGAGCAGTACTTC.